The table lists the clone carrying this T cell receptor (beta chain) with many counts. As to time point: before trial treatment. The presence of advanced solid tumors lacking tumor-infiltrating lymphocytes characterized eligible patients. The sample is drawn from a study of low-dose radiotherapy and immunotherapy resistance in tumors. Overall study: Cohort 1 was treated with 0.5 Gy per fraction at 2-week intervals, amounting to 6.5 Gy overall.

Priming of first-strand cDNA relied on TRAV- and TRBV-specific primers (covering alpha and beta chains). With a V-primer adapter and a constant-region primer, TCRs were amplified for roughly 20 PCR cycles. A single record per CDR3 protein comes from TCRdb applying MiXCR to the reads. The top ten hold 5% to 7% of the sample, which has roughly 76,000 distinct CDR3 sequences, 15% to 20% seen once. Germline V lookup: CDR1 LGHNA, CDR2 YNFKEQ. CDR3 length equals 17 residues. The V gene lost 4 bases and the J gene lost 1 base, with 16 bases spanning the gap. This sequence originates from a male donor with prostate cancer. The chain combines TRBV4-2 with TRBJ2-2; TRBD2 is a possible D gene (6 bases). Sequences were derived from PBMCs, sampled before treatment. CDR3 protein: CASSPSRLDQNTGELFF. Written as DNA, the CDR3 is TGTGCCAGCAGCCCCTCGAGACTAGACCAGAACACCGGGGAGCTGTTTTTT.